This T cell receptor beta chain was captured by sequencing in a study of spatial heterogeneity in lung cancer. Study-level background: Raw sequencing reads included, on average, more than eight appearances of each unique TCR and UMI combination.

Noted time point: sample taken at primary tumor resection. In each case, whole RNA from tumor, nontumor lung or frozen PBMC was sequenced unsorted. Individual TCR cDNA molecules each bore their own unique molecular identifier. Each CDR3 protein gets one entry after TCRdb re-called the 5' RACE reads with MiXCR. The table shows 9,200 or so distinct CDR3 sequences, with 4% to 6% occurring only once. Study findings and constraints: Counts of expanded intratumoral alpha and beta TCRs tracked tumor mutation counts.

CDR3 length equals 12 residues. Germline assignment: CDR1 DFQATT and CDR2 SNEGSKA (reference sequence). J lost 4 bases, V lost 2 bases, and 0 bases had no gene match. On this clonotype itself: Antigen: not known. A much bigger clone sits one base away, suggesting this may be a read error.

This receptor was taken from a female donor with early-stage non-small cell lung cancer. The chain is built from TRBV20-1 and TRBJ2-3, with 7 nucleotides matching TRBD2. The specimen comprised lung tumor tissue, sampled at surgery. CDR3 coding DNA: TGCAGTGCTAGAACTAGCGCAGATACGCAGTATTTT. Amino acids: CSARTSADTQYF.